The present TCR beta chain was sequenced within a study of graft-versus-host responses after intestinal transplantation. On the study more broadly: Every recipient had anti-thymocyte globulin induction and two to three years of tacrolimus plus steroids. Notes on the study in general: Recipient marrow harbored GvH clones, some of which surfaced first in ileum or blood.

V lost 6 bases to trimming and J lost 3 bases; unmatched junction nucleotides: 14. This CDR3 is 17 amino acids long. Profiled with immunoSEQ multiplex PCR; TCRdb holds only in-frame clones, not every one. The sample has roughly 13,000 clones; more than 30% are singletons. CFSE-labeled responder cells (200,000) were plated with 200,000 irradiated, violet-dye-labeled stimulator cells. This clone was seen a few times. This clonotype was sampled from a human patient who received an intestinal transplant. This sequence joins TRBV23-1 and TRBJ2-7; 10 bases fit TRBD1. TRBV23-1 is an open reading frame, and its role is uncertain. The material was alloreactive CD8+ T cells from a mixed lymphocyte reaction culture, obtained before intestinal transplant. Subset meaning: CFSE-low proliferating T cells sorted from approximately 6-day pre-transplant mixed lymphocyte reaction (GvH or HvG direction). The CDR3 region is CASSLDRDRGHYYEQYF. Here the CDR3 DNA reads TGCGCCAGCAGCCTGGACCGGGACAGGGGCCACTACTACGAGCAGTACTTC.